This is a list of T cell receptor beta chains from one sample in a study of T cell repertoires in cytomegalovirus infection. TCRdb recomputed calls from the reads with MiXCR, one row per CDR3 protein. The sample has 150,000 to 200,000 distinct CDR3 sequences, 8% to 10% seen once. Sequencing was performed on PBMCs. These receptor sequences come from a human donor in good health (CMV status not recorded). Some clones in this sample may be carry-over from other donors' samples. Each CDR3 is given with its conserved first and last residue. D genes are given only for firm matches. The listing skips clone size in some rows; elsewhere it reads once, few, many or a size class.

V	J	size	D	DNA	CDR3
TRBV7-2	TRBJ1-3	many	NA	TGTGCCAGCAGCTCCACCGATGCAGGGGCGACTGGAAACACCATATATTTT	CASSSTDAGATGNTIYF
TRBV28	TRBJ2-5	many	NA	TGTGCCAGCAGGAAAGGGGAGACCCAGTACTTC	CASRKGETQYF
TRBV7-9	TRBJ2-1	many	NA	TGTGCCATCCTTGGTGGGCCGCGGGACCCATTCTACAATGAGCAGTTCTTC	CAILGGPRDPFYNEQFF
TRBV29-1	TRBJ2-7	NA	TRBD2	TGCAGCGTGGGCGAACTAGCGGGAGGGCCGACCTACGAGCAGTACTTC	CSVGELAGGPTYEQYF
TRBV18	TRBJ1-5	NA	NA	TGTGTCAGCTCACCAGGGTCTAGCAATCAGCCCCAGCATTTT	CVSSPGSSNQPQHF
TRBV28	TRBJ1-2	many	TRBD1	TGTGCCAGCAGATCGACAGGGTCAGACTATGGCTACACCTTC	CASRSTGSDYGYTF
TRBV29-1	TRBJ1-1	NA	TRBD1	TGCAGCGCCCCCAGGGGGCTTGGCACTGAAGCTTTCTTT	CSAPRGLGTEAFF
TRBV20-1	TRBJ1-3	few	NA	TGCAGTGCTAGCATCCAGGGCTCTGGAAACACCATATATTTT	CSASIQGSGNTIYF
TRBV7-2	TRBJ2-3	many	TRBD1	TGTGCCAGCAGCTCGACAGGGTATAGCACAGATACGCAGTATTTT	CASSSTGYSTDTQYF
TRBV28	TRBJ2-7	few	TRBD1	TGTGCCAGCAGTCCGACAGGGATCAACGAGCAGTACTTC	CASSPTGINEQYF
TRBV6-2/TRBV6-3	TRBJ1-2	NA	NA	TGTGCCAGCAGCATCTCTCCAGGGAGGTATGGCTACACCTTC	CASSISPGRYGYTF
TRBV30	TRBJ1-5	few	TRBD1	TGTGCCTGGAGTGGGGGACAGAACAATCAGCCCCAGCATTTT	CAWSGGQNNQPQHF
TRBV19	TRBJ2-6	many	TRBD1	TGTGCCAGCTACGGACAGGGAGGAATTTCTGGGGCCAACGTCCTGACTTTC	CASYGQGGISGANVLTF
TRBV20-1	TRBJ2-7	NA	TRBD2	TGCAGTGCCTTAGCGGGAGTCGACGAGCAGTACTTC	CSALAGVDEQYF
TRBV29-1	TRBJ1-2	many	NA	TGCAGCGTTGAAGGGGGAGCCGATACGGGGTGGCACTATGGCTACACCTTC	CSVEGGADTGWHYGYTF
TRBV5-6	TRBJ1-5	many	NA	TGTGCCAGCAGCATCCGAGCAGGGGCTGGCAATCAGCCCCAGCATTTT	CASSIRAGAGNQPQHF
TRBV7-2	TRBJ2-3	many	NA	TGTGCCAGCAGCGTAACAGGCGGTTTTTGGACAGATACGCAGTATTTT	CASSVTGGFWTDTQYF